This T cell receptor beta chain was retrieved from a study of identifying expanded T cells in peripheral blood. Profiled with immunoSEQ multiplex PCR; TCRdb holds only in-frame clones, not every one. The sample records some 100,000 clones, roughly 89% being singletons. V shed 3 bases and J shed 1 base, with 13 bases lying between them. This CDR3 has 16 residues. The V gene's germline CDR1 is LGHNA and CDR2 YNFKEQ. This receptor was obtained from a person between 18 and 69 years old in good health. The V gene is TRBV4-2, the J gene TRBJ1-3; weak D call: TRBD1 (6 bases). The sequenced sample was blood. In nucleotides, the CDR3 is TGTGCCAGCAGCCAGAGTCAGGGGCGGTCTGGAAACACCATATATTTT. Translated, it gives CASSQSQGRSGNTIYF.